These T cell receptor beta chains were read from a single sample in a study of blood T cell repertoires in COVID-19. Clones were sequenced by immunoSEQ multiplex PCR, and TCRdb holds only the in-frame ones, with some missing. The data hold about 270,000 clones, with over 75% observed a single time. Sequencing input: PBMCs or T cells enriched from blood (not recorded which). Source of these receptors: a woman aged 18-30 years who had recovered from COVID-19. CDR3s include the opening cysteine and the closing phenylalanine or tryptophan. D genes are given only for firm matches. Size is omitted from some rows. Given values are once, few, many or a class for expanded clones.

v_call	j_call	clone_size	d_call	cdr3_nt	cdr3_aa
TRBV5-1	TRBJ1-4	once	TRBD1	TGCGCCAGCAGCTGGGCTGGACAGGGGAGTGGTGAAAAACTGTTTTTT	CASSWAGQGSGEKLFF
TRBV15	TRBJ2-5	NA	TRBD1	TGTGCCACCAGTCCCCTTGCCGGACAGGGGGAGACCCAGTACTTC	CATSPLAGQGETQYF
TRBV6-6	TRBJ1-6	NA	TRBD1	TGTGCCAGCAGTTACCGGACAGGGGGCAATTCACCCCTCCACTTT	CASSYRTGGNSPLHF
TRBV29-1	TRBJ1-1	NA	NA	TGCAGCGTTGTAACGTTTGGGACAAACACTGAAGCTTTCTTT	CSVVTFGTNTEAFF
TRBV7-3	TRBJ2-7	NA	NA	TGTGCTAACCCCAGGGCCCCCTACGAGCAGTACTTC	CANPRAPYEQYF
TRBV7-3	TRBJ2-1	few	TRBD2	TGTGCCAGCAGCTCCGGGGCCGGGACTAGCCAGTTCTTC	CASSSGAGTSQFF
TRBV6-1	TRBJ1-6	NA	NA	TGTGCCAGCAGTGAAATGCCTGGAATAAGCGGGATTGGATCACCCCTCCACTTT	CASSEMPGISGIGSPLHF
TRBV4-1	TRBJ1-2	NA	NA	TGCGCCAGCAGCCGTGTGGGGGAGGGTGGCTACACCTTC	CASSRVGEGGYTF
TRBV7-9	TRBJ2-1	NA	TRBD2	TGTGCCAGCAGTATGACTAGCGGGGAGGGTAATGAGCAGTTCTTC	CASSMTSGEGNEQFF
TRBV2	TRBJ1-5	NA	NA	TGTGCCAGCAGTGAAGTGCGTAATCAGCCCCAGCATTTT	CASSEVRNQPQHF
TRBV11-2	TRBJ1-2	NA	NA	TGTGCCAGCAGCTTAGATCCCCGACAGTATGGCTACACCTTC	CASSLDPRQYGYTF
TRBV6-4	TRBJ1-2	NA	TRBD1	TGTGCCAGCAGTGACTCGGAGGGGGCAGGTGGCTACACCTTC	CASSDSEGAGGYTF
TRBV12-5	TRBJ2-3	NA	TRBD2	TGTGCTAGTGGTATAGCGGGAGCGGGGGGGCCTTATACGCAGTATTTT	CASGIAGAGGPYTQYF
TRBV19	TRBJ1-1	NA	NA	TGTGCCAGTACCCACGACAGGACCACTGAAGCTTTCTTT	CASTHDRTTEAFF
TRBV28	TRBJ2-3	NA	TRBD2	TGTGCCAGCAGTTCCCTCGGGGGGGCCAGAGATACGCAGTATTTT	CASSSLGGARDTQYF
TRBV5-4	TRBJ1-2	NA	NA	TGTGCCAGCAGCAATCGGGTGGATGGCTACACCTTC	CASSNRVDGYTF
TRBV24-1	TRBJ1-5	NA	TRBD1	TGTGCCACCAGTGCCCCCGGACAGGGATTGGGGTTTAGCAATCAGCCCCAGCATTTT	CATSAPGQGLGFSNQPQHF
TRBV7-9	TRBJ1-4	NA	NA	TGTGCCAGCAGCCTGTCCTCGGACATCTTTCAGGAAAAACTGTTTTTT	CASSLSSDIFQEKLFF
TRBV6-5	TRBJ1-1	NA	TRBD1	TGTGCCAGCAGTCGACAGGGAAGGGACACTGAAGCTTTCTTT	CASSRQGRDTEAFF
TRBV7-2	TRBJ1-1	once	NA	TGTGCCAGCAGCTTAGTGGGCCCAAACACGATTATCTTT	CASSLVGPNTIIF
TRBV5-4	TRBJ1-4	once	TRBD1	TGTGCCAGCAGCTTGGATGGGACAGAACTGTTTTTT	CASSLDGTELFF
TRBV5-4	TRBJ1-2	NA	NA	TGTGCCAGCAGCCTACGGACAGACAACTATGGCTACACCTTC	CASSLRTDNYGYTF
TRBV7-6	TRBJ2-4	NA	NA	TGTGCCAGCAGCTTAGTGGTAGGGGGGGACATTCAGTACTTC	CASSLVVGGDIQYF
TRBV7-9	TRBJ2-1	NA	NA	TGTGCCAGCAGCTTAGCGGACACAAATGAGCAGTTCTTC	CASSLADTNEQFF
TRBV28	TRBJ2-7	NA	NA	TGTGCCACTTGGGGGCCCTACGAGCAGTACTTC	CATWGPYEQYF
TRBV6-4	TRBJ2-3	once	TRBD2	TGTGCCAGCAGTCCTCTAGCGGGGGGGCCAGATACGCAGTATTTT	CASSPLAGGPDTQYF
TRBV21-1	TRBJ2-1	NA	NA	TGTGCCAGTAGCCTTGGGACTAGCGGGGGGAATAATGAGCAGTTCTTC	CASSLGTSGGNNEQFF
TRBV7-8	TRBJ1-1	NA	TRBD1	TGTGCCAGCAGCTTCTCCCGGGACAGAAGAAAGGTAATGAACACTGAAGCTTTCTTT	CASSFSRDRRKVMNTEAFF
TRBV2	TRBJ2-1	NA	TRBD2	TGTGCCAGCAGTTCACCGCGGGGGGGAATCTACAATGAGCAGTTCTTC	CASSSPRGGIYNEQFF
TRBV5-6	TRBJ2-6	NA	NA	TGTGCCAGCAGCTTTCCCACACTAGGATTCTCTGGGGCCAACGTCCTGACTTTC	CASSFPTLGFSGANVLTF
TRBV5-1	TRBJ1-5	few	NA	TGCGCCAGCGCCCTAAGGGGAGGTCAGCCCCAGCATTTT	CASALRGGQPQHF
TRBV2	TRBJ1-2	NA	NA	TGTGCCAGCAGTGAATCGGTGAACTATGGCTACACCTTC	CASSESVNYGYTF
TRBV12-3/TRBV12-4	TRBJ2-1	NA	TRBD2	TGTGCCAGCACCCCGGGGAGGGTGAATGAGCAGTTCTTC	CASTPGRVNEQFF
TRBV30	TRBJ1-2	NA	TRBD1	TGTGCCTGGTACCAGGGACAGGGAGGCTATGGCTACACCTTC	CAWYQGQGGYGYTF
TRBV5-6	TRBJ1-1	NA	TRBD1	TGTGCCAGCAGCGGCAACAGGGGGCGGTTCGTAGCTTTCTTT	CASSGNRGRFVAFF
TRBV7-2	TRBJ2-7	NA	NA	TGTGCCAGCAGCTTATCCCTGGGCAGAACCTACGAGCAGTACTTC	CASSLSLGRTYEQYF
TRBV5-1	TRBJ2-1	once	NA	TGCGCCAGCAGCTTGGACGGTCTAGGTGGTGGTGAGCAGTTCTTC	CASSLDGLGGGEQFF
TRBV19	TRBJ1-1	NA	NA	TGTGCCAGTAGTATCGGGCGGGGGACTATTATTGAAGCTTTCTTT	CASSIGRGTIIEAFF
TRBV19	TRBJ1-1	NA	NA	TGTGCCAGTAGTATCCGCACAGCCACTGAAGCTTTCTTT	CASSIRTATEAFF
TRBV5-1	TRBJ1-1	NA	NA	TGCGCCAGCAGCTTGGACCGGACACCGAACACTGAAGCTTTCTTT	CASSLDRTPNTEAFF
TRBV12-5	TRBJ2-7	NA	TRBD2	TGTGCTAGTGGTTTGCCCTCAGGACTAGCGGAGACTTACGAGCAGTACTTC	CASGLPSGLAETYEQYF
TRBV15	TRBJ1-1	NA	NA	TGTGCCACCAGCAGAGCGGACAAAAAGTATGCTTTCTTT	CATSRADKKYAFF
TRBV14	TRBJ1-2	NA	NA	TGTGCCAGCAGCCAGGCCGCAGGGGTTAGCTATGGCTACACCTTC	CASSQAAGVSYGYTF
TRBV6-5	TRBJ1-1	NA	NA	TGTGCCAGCAGGCGGGGGCCTGAAGCTTTCTTT	CASRRGPEAFF
TRBV27	TRBJ1-2	NA	NA	TGTGCCAGCAGTTTCCTGGACGCAGGGGATGGCTACACCTTC	CASSFLDAGDGYTF
TRBV27	TRBJ2-7	once	NA	TGTGCCAGCAGTTCCGACAGTTACGAGCAGTACTTC	CASSSDSYEQYF
TRBV28	TRBJ2-7	NA	NA	TGTGCCAGCAGTCTGAGGGCCCTCGCTAGCGAGCAGTACTTC	CASSLRALASEQYF
TRBV5-1	TRBJ2-5	NA	NA	TGCGCCAGCAGCACGGTCATCCAAGAGACCCAGTACTTC	CASSTVIQETQYF
TRBV5-1	TRBJ1-2	NA	TRBD1	TGCGCCAGCAGCCCACCGGGACAGGGGGCGAGTGGCTACACCTTC	CASSPPGQGASGYTF
TRBV27	TRBJ2-2	once	TRBD2	TGTGCCAGCAGTTTCTTAGCGGGGGGGAACTACGGGGAGCTGTTTTTT	CASSFLAGGNYGELFF
TRBV4-1	TRBJ2-5	NA	TRBD2	TGCGCCAGCAGATACACTCCAGCTAGCGGGGAAGAGACCCAGTACTTC	CASRYTPASGEETQYF
TRBV9	TRBJ2-1	NA	TRBD1	TGTGCCAGCAGCGTAGCGGACAGGGAAGGAGTCAACAATGAGCAGTTCTTC	CASSVADREGVNNEQFF
TRBV5-4	TRBJ1-1	NA	NA	TGTGCCAGCAGCTTTCAGGGGTTCACTGAAGCTTTCTTT	CASSFQGFTEAFF
TRBV15	TRBJ2-7	NA	NA	TGTGCCACCAGCAGAGATCGGGGGTACGAGCAGTACTTC	CATSRDRGYEQYF
TRBV5-1	TRBJ2-1	NA	TRBD2	TGCGCCAGCAGCTCATCTGGGACTAGCGGGGCTATCTCCTACAATGAGCAGTTCTTC	CASSSSGTSGAISYNEQFF